This TCR beta chain derives from a study of vaccination and CD4 T cells after COVID-19. Across the study: Stimulation of the cells used overlapping spike peptide pools from SARS-CoV-2 and from the common cold coronaviruses HCoV-NL63, HCoV-OC43 and HCoV-229E.

Details on this clonotype: What it binds is unknown.

At the Johns Hopkins FTIC core, DNA taken from cultured CD4+ T cells was sequenced by way of the Oncomine TCR Beta short-read assay. TCRdb fed the PCR reads into MiXCR, producing one record per CDR3 protein. The sample includes some 7,400 distinct CDR3 sequences, 37% seen only once; the top ten take 16%. Germline V CDR1 and CDR2: DFQATT, SNEGSKA (reference sequence). This CDR3 region has 17 residues. The sample's treatment: roughly 11-day PBMC culture with coronavirus spike peptide pools or control peptides (ViraFEST assay). According to the study, CD4+ T cells from the unexposed donor were gathered ahead of the COVID-19 pandemic (2011-2018). With SARS-CoV-2 S/N and four cold-coronavirus spikes, unexposed-donor CD4+ T cells were probed, cells permitting.

Material for sequencing was CD4+ T cells from blood, cultured in vitro. The clonotype originates from a human donor in good health. The chain joins TRBV20-1 to TRBJ2-1; D may be TRBD2 (6 bases). In DNA, the CDR3 is TGCAGCGCGACCGGGCTAGCCCTGACTAGCTCCTACAATGAGCAGTTCTTC. As protein: CSATGLALTSSYNEQFF.